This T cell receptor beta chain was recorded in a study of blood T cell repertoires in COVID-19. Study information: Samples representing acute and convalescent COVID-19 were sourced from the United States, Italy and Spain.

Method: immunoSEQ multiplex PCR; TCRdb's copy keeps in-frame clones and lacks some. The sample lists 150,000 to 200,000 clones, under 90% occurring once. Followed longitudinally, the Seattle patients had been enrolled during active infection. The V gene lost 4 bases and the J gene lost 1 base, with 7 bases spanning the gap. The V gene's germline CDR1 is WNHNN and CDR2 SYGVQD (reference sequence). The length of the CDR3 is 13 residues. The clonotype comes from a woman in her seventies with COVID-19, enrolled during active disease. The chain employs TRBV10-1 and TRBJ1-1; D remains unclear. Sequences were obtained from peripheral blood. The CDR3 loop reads CASSAQRNTEAFF. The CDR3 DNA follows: TGCGCCAGCAGTGCTCAGCGGAACACTGAAGCTTTCTTT.